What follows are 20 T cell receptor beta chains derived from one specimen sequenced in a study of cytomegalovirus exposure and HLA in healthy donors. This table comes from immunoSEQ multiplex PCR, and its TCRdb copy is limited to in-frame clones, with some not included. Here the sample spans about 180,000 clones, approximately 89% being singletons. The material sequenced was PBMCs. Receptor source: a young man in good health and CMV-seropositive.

The CDR3 coding sequence is TGTGCCAGCACCCAAGGGGGCCCCCGGTCCTACGAGCAGTACTTC. This translates into CASTQGGPRSYEQYF. This sequence joins TRBV7-9 and TRBJ2-7, with 7 bases identical to TRBD1. The CDR3 covers 15 residues. Looked up from germline, CDR1 is SEHNR and CDR2 is FQNEAQ (reference sequence). V lost 7 bases to trimming and J lost 1 base; unmatched junction nucleotides: 10.

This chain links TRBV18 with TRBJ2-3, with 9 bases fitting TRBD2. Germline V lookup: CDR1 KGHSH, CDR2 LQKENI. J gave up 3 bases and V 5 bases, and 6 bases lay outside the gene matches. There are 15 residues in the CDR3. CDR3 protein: CASSSLAGITDTQYF. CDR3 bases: TGTGCCAGCTCATCCCTAGCGGGGATAACAGATACGCAGTATTTT.

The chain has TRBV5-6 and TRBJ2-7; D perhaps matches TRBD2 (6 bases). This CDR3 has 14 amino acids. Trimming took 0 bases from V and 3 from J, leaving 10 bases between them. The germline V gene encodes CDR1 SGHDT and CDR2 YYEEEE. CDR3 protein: CASSLGGIHYEQYF. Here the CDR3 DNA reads TGTGCCAGCAGCTTGGGCGGGATCCACTACGAGCAGTACTTC.

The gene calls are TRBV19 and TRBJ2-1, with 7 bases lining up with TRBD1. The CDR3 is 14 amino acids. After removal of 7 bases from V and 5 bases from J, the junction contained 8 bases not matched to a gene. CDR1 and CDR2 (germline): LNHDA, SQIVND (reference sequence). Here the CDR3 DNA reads TGTGCCAGTACCCCCGGGACAGCGAACAATGAGCAGTTCTTC. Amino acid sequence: CASTPGTANNEQFF.

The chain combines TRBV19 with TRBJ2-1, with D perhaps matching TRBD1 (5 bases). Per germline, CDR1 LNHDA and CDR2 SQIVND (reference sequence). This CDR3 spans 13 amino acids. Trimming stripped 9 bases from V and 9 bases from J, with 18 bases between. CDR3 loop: CASGVTGSGEQFF. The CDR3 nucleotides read TGTGCCAGCGGCGTCACAGGCTCAGGTGAGCAGTTCTTC.

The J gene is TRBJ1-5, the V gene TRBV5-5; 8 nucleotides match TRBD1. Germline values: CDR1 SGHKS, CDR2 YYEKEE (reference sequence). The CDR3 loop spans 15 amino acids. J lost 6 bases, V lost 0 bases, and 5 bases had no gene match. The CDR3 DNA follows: TGTGCCAGCAGCTTGGGGACAGGGCTAGGTCAGCCCCAGCATTTT. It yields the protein CASSLGTGLGQPQHF.

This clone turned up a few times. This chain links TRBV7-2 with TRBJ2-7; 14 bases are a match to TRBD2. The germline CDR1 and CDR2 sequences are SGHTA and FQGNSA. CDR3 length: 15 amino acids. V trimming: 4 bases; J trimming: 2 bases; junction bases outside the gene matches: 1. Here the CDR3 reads CASSSTSGRAYEQYF. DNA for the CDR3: TGTGCCAGCAGCTCGACTAGCGGGAGGGCCTACGAGCAGTACTTC.

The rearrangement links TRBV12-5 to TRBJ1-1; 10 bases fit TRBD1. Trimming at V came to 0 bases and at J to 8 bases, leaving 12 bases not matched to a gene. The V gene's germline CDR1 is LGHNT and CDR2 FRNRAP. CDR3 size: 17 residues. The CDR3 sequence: CASGLVLDRGWRIEAFF. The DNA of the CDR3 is TGTGCTAGTGGTTTGGTCCTGGACAGGGGGTGGAGGATAGAAGCTTTCTTT. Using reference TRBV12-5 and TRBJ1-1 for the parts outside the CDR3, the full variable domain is DARVTQTPRHKVTEMGQEVTMRCQPILGHNTVFWYRQTMMQGLELLAYFRNRAPLDDSGMPKDRFSAEMPDATLATLKIQPSEPRDSAVYFCASGLVLDRGWRIEAFFGQGTRLTVV.

This chain's CDR3 is CASSATSGSSETQYF. CDR3 bases: TGTGCCAGCAGTGCGACTAGCGGGTCGAGTGAGACCCAGTACTTC. The chain has TRBV6-4 and TRBJ2-5; 10 nucleotides align to TRBD2. The CDR3 sequence is 15 residues long. Per the germline V gene, CDR1 is MRHNA and CDR2 is SNTAGT. V lost 4 bases to trimming and J lost 5 bases; unmatched junction nucleotides: 7.

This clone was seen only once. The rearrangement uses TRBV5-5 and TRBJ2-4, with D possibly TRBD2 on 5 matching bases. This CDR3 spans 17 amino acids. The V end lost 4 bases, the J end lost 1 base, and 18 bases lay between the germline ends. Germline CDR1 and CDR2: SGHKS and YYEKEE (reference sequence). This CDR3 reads CASSPLGVRGAKNIQYF. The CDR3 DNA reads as TGTGCCAGCAGCCCCCTTGGGGTCCGAGGGGCCAAAAACATTCAGTACTTC.

In DNA, the CDR3 is TGTGCCAGCAGCGGGGTCGGGGTAACACAAGAGACCCAGTACTTC. Its protein product is CASSGVGVTQETQYF. The J gene is TRBJ2-5, the V gene TRBV7-9, with D tentatively TRBD2 (5 bases). Trimming left V 5 bases short and J 2 bases short, with 15 bases between. Germline V gene data show CDR1 as SEHNR and CDR2 as FQNEAQ (reference sequence). The CDR3 sequence is 15 residues long.

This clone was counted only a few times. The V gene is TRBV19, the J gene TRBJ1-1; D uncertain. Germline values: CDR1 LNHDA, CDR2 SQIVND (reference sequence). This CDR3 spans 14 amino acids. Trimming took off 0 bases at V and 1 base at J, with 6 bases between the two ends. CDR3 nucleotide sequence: TGTGCCAGTAGTATAGACGGCGGGAACACTGAAGCTTTCTTT. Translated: CASSIDGGNTEAFF.

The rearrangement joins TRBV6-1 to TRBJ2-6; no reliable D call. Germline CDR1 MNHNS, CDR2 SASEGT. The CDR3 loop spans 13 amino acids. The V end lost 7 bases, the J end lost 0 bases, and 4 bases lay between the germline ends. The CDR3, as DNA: TGTGCCAGCACTAACTCTGGGGCCAACGTCCTGACTTTC. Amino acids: CASTNSGANVLTF.

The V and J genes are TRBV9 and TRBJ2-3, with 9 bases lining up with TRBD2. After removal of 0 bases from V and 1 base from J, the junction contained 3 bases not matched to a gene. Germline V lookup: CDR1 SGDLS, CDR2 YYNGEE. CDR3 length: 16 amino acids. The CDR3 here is CASSVESSGGTDTQYF. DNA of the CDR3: TGTGCCAGCAGCGTAGAGTCTAGCGGGGGCACAGATACGCAGTATTTT. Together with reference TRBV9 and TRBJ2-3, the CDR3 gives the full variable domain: DSGVTQTPKHLITATGQRVTLRCSPRSGDLSVYWYQQSLDQGLQFLIQYYNGEERAKGNILERFSAQQFPDLHSELNLSSLELGDSALYFCASSVESSGGTDTQYFGPGTRLTVL.

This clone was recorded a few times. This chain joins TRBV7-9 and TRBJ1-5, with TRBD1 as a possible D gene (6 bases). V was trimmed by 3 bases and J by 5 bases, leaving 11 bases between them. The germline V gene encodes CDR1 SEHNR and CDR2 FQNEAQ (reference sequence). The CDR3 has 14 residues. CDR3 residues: CASSFTGQDQPQHF. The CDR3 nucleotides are TGTGCCAGCAGCTTCACAGGGCAGGATCAGCCCCAGCATTTT.

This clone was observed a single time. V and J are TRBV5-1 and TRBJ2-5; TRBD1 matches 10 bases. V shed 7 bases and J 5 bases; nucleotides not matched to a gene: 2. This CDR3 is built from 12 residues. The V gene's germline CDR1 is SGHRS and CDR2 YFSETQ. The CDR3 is CASSDRGETQYF. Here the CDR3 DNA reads TGCGCCAGCTCGGACAGGGGGGAGACCCAGTACTTC.

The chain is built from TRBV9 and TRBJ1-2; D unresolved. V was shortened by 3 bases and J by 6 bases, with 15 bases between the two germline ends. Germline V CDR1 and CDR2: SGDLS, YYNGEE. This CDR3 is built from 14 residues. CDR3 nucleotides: TGTGCCAGCAGCGCCCCAGTCGGGGTAAATGGCTACACCTTC. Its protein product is CASSAPVGVNGYTF.

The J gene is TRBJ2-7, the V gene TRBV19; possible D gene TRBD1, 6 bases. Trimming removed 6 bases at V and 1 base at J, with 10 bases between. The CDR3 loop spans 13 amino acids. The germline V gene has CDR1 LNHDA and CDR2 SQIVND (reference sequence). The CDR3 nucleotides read TGTGCCAGTAGCCCAGGGGTATCCTACGAGCAGTACTTC. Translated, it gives CASSPGVSYEQYF.

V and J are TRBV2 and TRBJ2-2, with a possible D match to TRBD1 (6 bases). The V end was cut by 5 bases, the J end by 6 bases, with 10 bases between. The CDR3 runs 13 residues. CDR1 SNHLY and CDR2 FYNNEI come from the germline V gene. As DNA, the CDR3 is TGTGCCAGCAGTTACAGGGTCGCCGGGGAGCTGTTTTTT. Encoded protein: CASSYRVAGELFF.

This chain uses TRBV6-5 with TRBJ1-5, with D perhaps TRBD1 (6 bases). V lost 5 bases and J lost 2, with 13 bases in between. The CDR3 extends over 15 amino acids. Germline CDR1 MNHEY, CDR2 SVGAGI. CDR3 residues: CASSRQALGNQPQHF. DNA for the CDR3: TGTGCCAGCAGTAGACAGGCATTGGGCAATCAGCCCCAGCATTTT.